The rows below give T cell receptor beta chains drawn from one sample of a study of blood T cell repertoires in COVID-19. Profiled with immunoSEQ multiplex PCR; TCRdb holds only in-frame clones, not every one. The sample lists around 160,000 clones; about 90% were seen once. The sample comprised peripheral blood. The receptors originated from a man in his sixties with acute or convalescent COVID-19. Each CDR3 is given with its conserved first and last residue. The order of the fields is V gene, clone size, D gene, CDR3 protein. D genes are given only for firm matches. Size tells how often a clone was seen (once, few, many) or the class of an expanded clone, and some rows leave it out.

TRBV30	NA	NA	CAWSFGGRDEKLFF
TRBV7-2	NA	TRBD2	CASSFGTSRTGELFF
TRBV11-2	NA	TRBD2	CASSVYGGGVEQYF
TRBV11-2	NA	TRBD1	CASSPGGDEQYF
TRBV7-8	NA	NA	CASSSNPRYEQYF
TRBV10-3	NA	NA	CAISEFENYGYTF
TRBV4-2	NA	TRBD1	CASSQGTGGAEAFF
TRBV6-5	NA	NA	CASRALGATDTQYF
TRBV7-6	NA	NA	CASSYYRDTEQYF
TRBV5-8	NA	NA	CASSFGPGRDYGYTF
TRBV2	NA	NA	CASSGTRGGGGYTF
TRBV18	NA	TRBD1	CASSSTGSGDSPLHF
TRBV27	NA	TRBD2	CASSLGSGSLTDTQYF
TRBV14	many	TRBD1	CASSQDRATGVRVWETQYF
TRBV29-1	NA	TRBD1	CSVKRGTGDEKLFF
TRBV30	NA	TRBD1	CAWGSGTGRGNQPQHF
TRBV19	NA	NA	CASSKTRNNQPQHF
TRBV6-2/TRBV6-3	once	NA	CASSYSSGAATGELFF
TRBV18	once	NA	CASSPPLGLNEKLFF
TRBV3-1/TRBV3-2	NA	TRBD2	CASSPYSGVRPTDTQYF
TRBV12-3/TRBV12-4	NA	NA	CASSFERAEAFF
TRBV21-1	once	NA	CASSKCLQGQETQYF
TRBV19	NA	NA	CASSMSASTGYYGYTF
TRBV7-2	NA	NA	CASSDRDTEAFF
TRBV6-5	NA	NA	CASSPHNEQFF
TRBV6-5	NA	TRBD1	CASSYGQGDYGYTF
TRBV7-9	NA	NA	CASSRDTANTGELFF
TRBV5-6	few	TRBD1	CASTRTGRNTEAFF
TRBV27	NA	TRBD2	CASSFVAGTYNEQFF
TRBV2	NA	TRBD1	CASRPNRGTTGELFF
TRBV11-2	NA	TRBD1	CASSLAGGGANEKLFF
TRBV5-5	NA	NA	CASSEDTVYGYTF
TRBV6-5	NA	TRBD1	CASTKGTGGTEAFF
TRBV18	NA	TRBD1	CASSPGTAINSPLHF
TRBV27	NA	TRBD2	CASSTLAGGPGGELFF
TRBV18	NA	NA	CASSPSHANTGELFF
TRBV5-4	NA	NA	CASSQGGPETYEQYF
TRBV7-8	NA	NA	CASSLEEGRYYGYTF
TRBV3-1/TRBV3-2	NA	NA	CASSQAVSGHYGYTF
TRBV3-1/TRBV3-2	NA	NA	CASSQDRASYNEQFF
TRBV7-2	NA	NA	CASSWRDRFSPADTQYF
TRBV19	NA	TRBD1	CASTPDRGNQPQHF